The source of this TCR beta chain is a study of regulatory T cells in long-lasting Graves disease. Study observations and caveats: The persistent group shared around 3,000 public clonotypes, more than the roughly 970 shared by new patients. Persistent Graves' patients showed less TCR diversity than newly diagnosed ones.

V shed 7 bases, J shed 5 bases, and the junction held 13 bases outside the gene matches. The CDR3 is made up of 17 amino acids. The authors built TCR beta libraries using iRepertoire HTBI primers and Arm-PCR of CDR3 regions. TCRdb used MiXCR to reprocess the multiplex PCR reads, holding one entry per CDR3 protein. The sample records 300,000 to 400,000 distinct CDR3 sequences, around a fifth being singletons. Time point noted: persistent/refractory GD, antithyroid drugs over 5 years with positive TRAb. The authors made the TCR library using RNA they extracted from PBMCs. This clonotype was seen ten or more times. Its matching antigen is unknown.

The source was peripheral blood mononuclear cells (PBMCs), collected when the disease was refractory, from a patient treated with antithyroid drugs. The clonotype comes from a female donor with Graves disease. The rearrangement uses TRBV12-3 or TRBV12-4 and TRBJ2-3, with 12 bases fitting TRBD2. The CDR3 here is CASTRATSGGRLDTQYF. The CDR3 bases are TGTGCCAGCACCAGAGCAACTAGCGGGGGGAGGCTAGATACGCAGTATTTT.